This T cell receptor (beta chain) was recorded in a study of CD8+ T cells in alopecia areata. Points from the study as a whole: Alphabeta T cells residing in normal skin are also sequenced in scalp samples. Many expanded lesional clones stayed in scalp and blood while on tofacitinib.

With respect to this clone: No antigen is known for it.

Noted treatment: oral pan-JAK inhibitor, 5-10 mg twice daily. Per germline, CDR1 SEHNR and CDR2 FQNEAQ (reference sequence). Trimming stripped 5 bases from V and 6 bases from J, with 8 bases between. This CDR3 spans 12 amino acids. Extracted RNA was reverse transcribed into cDNA, the sequencing template. The assay was immunoSEQ multiplex PCR, and TCRdb's table has in-frame clones only and misses some. The sample holds more than 150,000 clones, 58% seen once. This specimen was CD8+ T cells sorted from blood, taken at week 24, from a patient treated with tofacitinib. The rearrangement links TRBV7-9 to TRBJ2-4; the D is unclear. This sequence was found in a human donor with alopecia areata. The CDR3: CASSPGRNIQYF. The CDR3 DNA is TGTGCCAGCAGCCCGGGTAGAAACATTCAGTACTTC.